This T cell receptor beta chain was sequenced for a study of blood T cell repertoires in COVID-19. At the level of the study: Both acute and convalescent COVID-19 samples were obtained from the United States, Italy and Spain. T cells, B-cell-depleted T cells, or PBMCs supplied cDNA or gDNA.

Generated by immunoSEQ multiplex PCR, the TCRdb table keeps only in-frame clones and is missing some. The data hold around 60,000 clones, with approximately 88% observed a single time. In its sample, this clone was seen once. The CDR3 has 16 residues. J lost 3 bases, V lost 4 bases, and 5 bases had no gene match. Germline lookup yields CDR1 LNHDA and CDR2 SQIVND (reference sequence). This sequence was found in a human donor in a cohort sampled during active COVID-19. V and J are TRBV19 and TRBJ2-1, with TRBD2 matching over 11 bases. Sequences were obtained from peripheral blood. The CDR3 sequence is CASSTRLAGLYNEQFF. The CDR3 DNA reads as TGTGCCAGTAGTACCCGACTAGCGGGACTCTACAATGAGCAGTTCTTC.